One and the same sample provided the 25 T cell receptor beta chains below, sequenced in a study of T cell repertoires in cytomegalovirus infection (dated by TCRdb to between 2018 and 2021). These receptors are not linked to any known antigen. In light of the paper, this sample's treatment or condition label describes: in vitro stimulation with specific CMV peptide epitopes to enrich CMV-specific T cells. These reads were obtained on an Illumina HiSeq 1500. TCRdb reran the public reads through fastp at Q25 and MiXCR, keeping productive beta chains. Rows merge per CDR3 protein into single entries with the most common DNA and genes. This sample comprises some 940,000 distinct CDR3 sequences, approximately 31% of them detected only once. Over 12% of the sample is in the top ten clones. Sample: cultured CD8+ T cells from PBMCs, taken from culture after CMV antigen stimulation. The receptors shown here come from a human donor in good health (CMV status not recorded). Some clones in this sample may be carry-over from other donors' samples.

This clonotype has only a few counts. V is TRBV25-1 and J is TRBJ1-3; weak D call: TRBD1 (5 bases). V was clipped by 6 bases and J by 0 bases, with 12 bases between them. CDR1 and CDR2 (germline): MGHDK, SYGVNS. This CDR3 contains 15 residues. The CDR3 sequence is CASSPGLHSGNTIYF. CDR3 nucleotide sequence: TGTGCCAGCAGCCCGGGACTGCACTCTGGAAACACCATATATTTT.

This clonotype was seen at least ten times. The chain combines TRBV7-6 with TRBJ2-7; perhaps D is TRBD1 or TRBD2 (5 bases each). This CDR3 contains 13 residues. Trimming stripped 4 bases from V and 5 bases from J, with 12 bases between. CDR1 and CDR2 (germline): SGHVS, FNYEAQ. The chain's CDR3 is CASSSGPLDEQYF. DNA for the CDR3: TGTGCCAGCAGCTCGGGACCGCTCGACGAGCAGTACTTC.

This clonotype has at least ten counts. The rearrangement joins TRBV6-5 to TRBJ2-1, with 10 bases identical to TRBD1. Germline CDR1 is MNHEY and CDR2 is SVGAGI. V lost 2 bases to trimming and J lost 8 bases; unmatched junction nucleotides: 24. This CDR3 has 21 amino acids. The CDR3, as DNA: TGTGCCAGCAGTTACCGAAGGTTGTCCTATGTACGGGACAGGGGAAGACATGAGCAGTTCTTC. Protein sequence: CASSYRRLSYVRDRGRHEQFF.

This clonotype was picked up one time. V and J are TRBV7-8 and TRBJ1-5, with TRBD2 as a possible D gene (6 bases). The J call may be incorrect, as the DNA end agrees better with TRBJ2-3. Germline V gene lookup returns CDR1 SGHVS and CDR2 FQNEAQ. The CDR3 extends over 14 amino acids. The CDR3 reads CASSWEDLLQPQYF. CDR3 DNA: TGTGCCAGCAGCTGGGAGGACCTATTACAGCCCCAGTATTTT.

The gene calls are TRBV29-1 and TRBJ2-1, with D perhaps being TRBD1 or TRBD2 (5 bases each). The V gene's germline CDR1 is SQVTM and CDR2 ANQGSEA. The CDR3 sequence is 14 residues long. V lost 4 bases and J 8 bases, leaving 18 bases between the germline ends. The CDR3 nucleotides are TGCAGCGTTGTCATTACGGAGAGGGGAGATGAGCAGTTCTTC. Protein: CSVVITERGDEQFF.

V usage is TRBV4-1 and J usage is TRBJ1-1; weak D call: TRBD1 (5 bases). Germline assignment: CDR1 MGHRA and CDR2 YSYEKL. The CDR3 runs to 15 residues. V was cut by 4 bases and J by 1 base, with 13 bases left in between. CDR3: CASSLDGGGNTEAFF. As DNA, the CDR3 is TGCGCCAGCAGCCTGGACGGGGGTGGGAACACTGAAGCTTTCTTT.

Points on this clonotype: One base away lies a much larger clone, so this may be a sequencing read error. The V gene is TRBV7-9, the J gene TRBJ1-2; D is perhaps TRBD1 (5 bases). This CDR3 comprises 14 residues. Per germline, CDR1 SEHNR and CDR2 FQNEAQ (reference sequence). CDR3 amino acids: CTSSYGTDAYGYTF. The CDR3 bases are TGTACCAGCAGCTACGGGACGGACGCCTATGGCTACACCTTC.

The chain joins TRBV19 to TRBJ1-2; 8 nucleotides match TRBD1. The CDR3 runs 15 residues. The J segment lost 7 bases and the V segment lost 3 bases, leaving 10 bases of the junction unmatched. CDR1 is LNHDA, CDR2 SQIVND, per germline (reference sequence). The CDR3 DNA sequence: TGTGCCAGTAGTATTGGCTTAGTGGACAGGGCTGGCTACACCTTC. Protein: CASSIGLVDRAGYTF.

This clonotype was observed a handful of times. The chain employs TRBV6-2 or TRBV6-3 and TRBJ2-7; TRBD1 matches 12 bases. V shed 4 bases, J shed 5 bases, and the junction held 9 bases outside the gene matches. The CDR3 is made up of 16 amino acids. CDR1 is MNHEY, CDR2 SVGEGT, per germline. CDR3 DNA: TGTGCCAGCAGTTCTAGGGGACAGGGGGCGAGAGACGAGCAGTACGTC. Translation gives CASSSRGQGARDEQYV.

This clonotype appeared a few times. The V gene is TRBV5-1, the J gene TRBJ2-2; perhaps TRBD1 as D (6 bases). The germline gives CDR1 SGHRS, CDR2 YFSETQ. The CDR3 length is 16 residues. V was clipped by 4 bases and J by 5 bases, with 18 bases between them. The CDR3 sequence is CASSAPDSVETGELFF. The CDR3 nucleotides are TGCGCCAGCAGCGCACCGGACAGCGTTGAAACCGGGGAGCTGTTTTTT.

Only a few counts were recorded for this clonotype. This chain uses TRBV6-2 or TRBV6-3 with TRBJ1-1; D not resolved. V was shortened by 2 bases and J by 5 bases, with 12 bases between the two germline ends. Germline-derived CDR1 and CDR2 are MNHEY and SVGEGT. CDR3 length equals 14 residues. The CDR3 reads CASSYDRGGTEAFF. CDR3 in DNA: TGTGCCAGCAGTTACGACCGAGGAGGAACTGAAGCTTTCTTT.

CDR3 in DNA: TGTGCCAGCAGCCAAGATCTAGGAAGGCAAGAGACCCAGTACTTC. It yields the protein CASSQDLGRQETQYF. The chain combines TRBV4-2 with TRBJ2-5; no clear D gene. The CDR3 sequence is 15 residues long. The germline CDR1 and CDR2 sequences are LGHNA and YNFKEQ. Trimming removed 0 bases at V and 2 bases at J, with 10 bases between.

The J gene is TRBJ1-3, the V gene TRBV27, with TRBD1 matching over 9 bases. Unmatched junction bases numbered 6, after V lost 6 bases and J lost 3 bases. Germline V gives CDR1 MNHEY, CDR2 SMNVEV (reference sequence). The CDR3 loop spans 15 amino acids. CDR3 coding DNA: TGTGCCAGCAGCCCTAGGGACAGGGATGGAAACACCATATATTTT. Protein product: CASSPRDRDGNTIYF.

The J gene is TRBJ2-1, the V gene TRBV29-1, with 7 bases lining up with TRBD1. Germline V lookup: CDR1 SQVTM, CDR2 ANQGSEA. There are 14 residues in the CDR3. The J segment lost 5 bases and the V segment lost 0 bases, leaving 4 bases of the junction unmatched. CDR3 protein: CSVEEWDSDNEQFF. Written as DNA, the CDR3 is TGCAGCGTTGAAGAATGGGACAGCGACAATGAGCAGTTCTTC.

The count of this clonotype is one. Germline and junction disagree at one end, which may indicate a read error. This chain uses TRBV3-1 with TRBJ1-2, with D possibly being TRBD1 (5 bases). Germline CDR1 and CDR2: LGHDT and YNNKEL (reference sequence). The CDR3 has 12 residues. The CDR3 DNA is TGTGCCAGCAGCCAGACAGAATATGGCTGCACCTTC. This translates into CASSQTEYGCTF.

Only a few counts were recorded for this clonotype. The J gene is TRBJ2-5, the V gene TRBV2; D possibly matches TRBD1 or TRBD2 (6 bases each). The CDR3 is 14 amino acids. The ends were cut back, 2 bases at V and 5 bases at J, with 12 bases in the middle. Germline loops: CDR1 SNHLY, CDR2 FYNNEI. DNA of the CDR3: TGTGCCAGCAGTGAAAAGGGAGGACAGGAGACCCAGTACTTC. Its protein product is CASSEKGGQETQYF.

V and J are TRBV7-2 and TRBJ2-3; D unresolved. Germline V gene sequence: CDR1 SGHTA, CDR2 FQGNSA. Trimming left V 1 base short and J 1 base short, with 12 bases between. The CDR3 contains 16 residues. For the CDR3, the DNA is TGTGCCAGCAGCTTAGTCCAGGTAGTCGGCACAGATACGCAGTATTTT. This codes for CASSLVQVVGTDTQYF.

This clonotype was picked up a small number of times. The CDR3 region has the DNA TGTGCCACCAGCAGAGGCCAAACGGAGCAGTACGTC. This gives the protein CATSRGQTEQYV. The chain employs TRBV15 and TRBJ2-7; D unresolved. The CDR3 is 12 amino acids. Trimming removed 1 base from V and 7 bases from J, with 8 bases in between. Germline assignment: CDR1 LNHNV and CDR2 YYDKDF (reference sequence).

This clonotype was observed a handful of times. The chain joins TRBV20-1 to TRBJ2-2; D is tentatively TRBD1 or TRBD2 (5 bases each). Trimming left V 0 bases short and J 8 bases short, with 10 bases between. The CDR3 extends over 13 amino acids. From germline, CDR1 is DFQATT and CDR2 SNEGSKA (reference sequence). The CDR3 nucleotides read TGCAGTGCTAGAGATGGGGGTACTGGGGAGCTGTTTTTT. Protein: CSARDGGTGELFF.

This chain links TRBV7-3 with TRBJ1-2; the D is unclear. The CDR3 runs 13 residues. V lost 5 bases, J lost 5 bases, and 12 bases lay in between. The germline gives CDR1 SGHTA, CDR2 FQGTGA. The CDR3 region has the DNA TGTGCCAGCAGCCCCGGTCACTGGTATGGCTACACCTTC. It encodes CASSPGHWYGYTF.

This chain links TRBV6-2 or TRBV6-3 with TRBJ1-5; D is ambiguous. V was clipped by 5 bases and J by 2 bases, with 13 bases between them. The CDR3 totals 15 residues. Looked up from germline, CDR1 is MNHEY and CDR2 is SVGEGT. This chain's CDR3 is CASSPQTRGNQPQHF. The DNA for the CDR3 is TGTGCCAGCAGTCCCCAGACACGAGGCAATCAGCCCCAGCATTTT.

This clonotype was seen many times. The V gene is TRBV11-2, the J gene TRBJ2-3; 8 nucleotides line up with TRBD2. The CDR3 covers 16 residues. CDR1 and CDR2 from the germline V gene are SGHAT and FQNNGV. With 5 bases clipped from V and 0 bases from J, the junction kept 7 bases outside the gene matches. In DNA, the CDR3 is TGTGCCAGCAGCCCCGGGGGGGGTACTAGCACAGATACGCAGTATTTT. Protein: CASSPGGGTSTDTQYF.

The V call is TRBV5-1, the J call TRBJ2-7, with D possibly being TRBD1 or TRBD2 (5 bases each). The germline CDR1 and CDR2 sequences are SGHRS and YFSETQ. Trimming took 4 bases from V and 5 from J, leaving 16 bases between them. The CDR3 is 14 residues long. The CDR3 here is CASSPGAPPDEQYF. The DNA of the CDR3 is TGCGCCAGCAGCCCCGGGGCCCCGCCAGACGAGCAGTACTTC.

This clonotype was found a few times. The chain has TRBV7-9 and TRBJ1-2; TRBD1 agrees at 9 bases. Germline V lookup: CDR1 SEHNR, CDR2 FQNEAQ (reference sequence). The CDR3 runs 16 residues. After removal of 5 bases from V and 4 bases from J, the junction contained 11 bases not matched to a gene. The CDR3 reads CASSELDRGGGYGYTF. CDR3 in DNA: TGTGCCAGCAGCGAACTGGACAGGGGCGGAGGCTATGGCTACACCTTC.

This clonotype was picked up many times. J is TRBJ1-1 and V is TRBV7-2; D uncertain. The CDR3 covers 13 residues. V dropped 1 base and J dropped 3 bases, with 6 bases sitting between them. CDR1 is SGHTA and CDR2 is FQGNSA in the germline V gene. The CDR3 DNA follows: TGTGCCAGCAGCTTAGGGAGGTACACTGAAGCTTTCTTT. It specifies CASSLGRYTEAFF.